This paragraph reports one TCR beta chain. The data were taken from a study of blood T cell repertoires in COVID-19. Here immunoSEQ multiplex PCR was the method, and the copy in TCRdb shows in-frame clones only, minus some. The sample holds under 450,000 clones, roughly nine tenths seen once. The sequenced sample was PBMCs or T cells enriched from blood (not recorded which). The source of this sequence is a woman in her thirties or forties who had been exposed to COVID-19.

CDR3 coding DNA: TGCGCCAGCAGCTGGGCCCAGGGGGCAGGGTATGGCTACACCTTC. Amino acids: CASSWAQGAGYGYTF. This chain links TRBV5-1 with TRBJ1-2, with 8 bases lining up with TRBD1. V lost 3 bases to trimming and J lost 5 bases; unmatched junction nucleotides: 9. The CDR3 sequence is 15 residues long. The germline V gene encodes CDR1 SGHRS and CDR2 YFSETQ. The full variable domain, in which reference TRBV5-1 and TRBJ1-2 provide the parts outside the CDR3, is KAGVTQTPRYLIKTRGQQVTLSCSPISGHRSVSWYQQTPGQGLQFLFEYFSETQRNKGNFPGRFSGRQFSNSRSEMNVSTLELGDSALYLCASSWAQGAGYGYTFGSGTRLTVV.